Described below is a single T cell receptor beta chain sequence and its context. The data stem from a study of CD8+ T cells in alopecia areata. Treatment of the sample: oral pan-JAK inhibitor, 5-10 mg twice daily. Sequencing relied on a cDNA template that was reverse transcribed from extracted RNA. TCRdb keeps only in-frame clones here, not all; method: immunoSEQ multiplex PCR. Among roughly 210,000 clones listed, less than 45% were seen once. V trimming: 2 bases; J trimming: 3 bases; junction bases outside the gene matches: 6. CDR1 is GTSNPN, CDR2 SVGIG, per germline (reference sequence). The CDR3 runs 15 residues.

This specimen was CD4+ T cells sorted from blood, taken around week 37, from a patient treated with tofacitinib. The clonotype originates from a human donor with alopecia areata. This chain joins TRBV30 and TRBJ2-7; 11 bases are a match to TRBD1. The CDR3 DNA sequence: TGTGCCTGGAGTTTAACCGGGACAGGGGGCTACGAGCAGTACTTC. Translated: CAWSLTGTGGYEQYF.